Detailed here is one TCR beta chain. Its antigen is currently unknown. The intended depth for sequencing was 1 in 200,000 to 1 in 1 million T cells. This table comes from immunoSEQ multiplex PCR, and its TCRdb copy is limited to in-frame clones, with some not included. The sample lists 110,000 to 150,000 clones, about 70% seen once, with 4.5% to 6.5% in the top ten. The entry originates in a study of cytotoxic CD8 clonotypes in ibrutinib-treated CLL. The source of about 2 micrograms of genomic DNA for TCR beta libraries was cryopreserved PBMCs. Study-level findings and limits: Baseline clonality, higher than in age-matched healthy donors, tracked circulating CD8+ T-cell counts.

This CDR3 comprises 12 residues. V dropped 3 bases and J dropped 7 bases, with 9 bases sitting between them. Looked up from germline, CDR1 is SGHTA and CDR2 is FQGNSA. This clonotype originated in a human donor with chronic lymphocytic leukemia. The chain combines TRBV7-2 with TRBJ1-2; D not certain. Sequencing was performed on PBMCs, taken after 24 months of ibrutinib treatment. CDR3 amino acids: CASSFLSGGYTF. Written as DNA, the CDR3 is TGTGCCAGCAGCTTTTTGTCCGGTGGCTACACCTTC.